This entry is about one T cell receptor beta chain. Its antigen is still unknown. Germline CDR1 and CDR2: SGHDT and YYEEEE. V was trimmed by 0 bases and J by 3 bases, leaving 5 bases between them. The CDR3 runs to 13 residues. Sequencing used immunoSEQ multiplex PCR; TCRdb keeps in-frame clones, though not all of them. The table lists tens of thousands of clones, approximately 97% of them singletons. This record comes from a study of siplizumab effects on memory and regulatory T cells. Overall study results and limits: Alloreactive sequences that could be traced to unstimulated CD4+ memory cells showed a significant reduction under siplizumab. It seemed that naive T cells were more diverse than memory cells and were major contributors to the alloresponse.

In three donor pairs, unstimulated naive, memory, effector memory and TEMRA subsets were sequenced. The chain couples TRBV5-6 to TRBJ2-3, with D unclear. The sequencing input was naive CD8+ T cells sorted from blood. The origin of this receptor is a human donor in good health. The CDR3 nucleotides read TGTGCCAGCAGCTTGGGCAGTACAGATACGCAGTATTTT. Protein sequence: CASSLGSTDTQYF.